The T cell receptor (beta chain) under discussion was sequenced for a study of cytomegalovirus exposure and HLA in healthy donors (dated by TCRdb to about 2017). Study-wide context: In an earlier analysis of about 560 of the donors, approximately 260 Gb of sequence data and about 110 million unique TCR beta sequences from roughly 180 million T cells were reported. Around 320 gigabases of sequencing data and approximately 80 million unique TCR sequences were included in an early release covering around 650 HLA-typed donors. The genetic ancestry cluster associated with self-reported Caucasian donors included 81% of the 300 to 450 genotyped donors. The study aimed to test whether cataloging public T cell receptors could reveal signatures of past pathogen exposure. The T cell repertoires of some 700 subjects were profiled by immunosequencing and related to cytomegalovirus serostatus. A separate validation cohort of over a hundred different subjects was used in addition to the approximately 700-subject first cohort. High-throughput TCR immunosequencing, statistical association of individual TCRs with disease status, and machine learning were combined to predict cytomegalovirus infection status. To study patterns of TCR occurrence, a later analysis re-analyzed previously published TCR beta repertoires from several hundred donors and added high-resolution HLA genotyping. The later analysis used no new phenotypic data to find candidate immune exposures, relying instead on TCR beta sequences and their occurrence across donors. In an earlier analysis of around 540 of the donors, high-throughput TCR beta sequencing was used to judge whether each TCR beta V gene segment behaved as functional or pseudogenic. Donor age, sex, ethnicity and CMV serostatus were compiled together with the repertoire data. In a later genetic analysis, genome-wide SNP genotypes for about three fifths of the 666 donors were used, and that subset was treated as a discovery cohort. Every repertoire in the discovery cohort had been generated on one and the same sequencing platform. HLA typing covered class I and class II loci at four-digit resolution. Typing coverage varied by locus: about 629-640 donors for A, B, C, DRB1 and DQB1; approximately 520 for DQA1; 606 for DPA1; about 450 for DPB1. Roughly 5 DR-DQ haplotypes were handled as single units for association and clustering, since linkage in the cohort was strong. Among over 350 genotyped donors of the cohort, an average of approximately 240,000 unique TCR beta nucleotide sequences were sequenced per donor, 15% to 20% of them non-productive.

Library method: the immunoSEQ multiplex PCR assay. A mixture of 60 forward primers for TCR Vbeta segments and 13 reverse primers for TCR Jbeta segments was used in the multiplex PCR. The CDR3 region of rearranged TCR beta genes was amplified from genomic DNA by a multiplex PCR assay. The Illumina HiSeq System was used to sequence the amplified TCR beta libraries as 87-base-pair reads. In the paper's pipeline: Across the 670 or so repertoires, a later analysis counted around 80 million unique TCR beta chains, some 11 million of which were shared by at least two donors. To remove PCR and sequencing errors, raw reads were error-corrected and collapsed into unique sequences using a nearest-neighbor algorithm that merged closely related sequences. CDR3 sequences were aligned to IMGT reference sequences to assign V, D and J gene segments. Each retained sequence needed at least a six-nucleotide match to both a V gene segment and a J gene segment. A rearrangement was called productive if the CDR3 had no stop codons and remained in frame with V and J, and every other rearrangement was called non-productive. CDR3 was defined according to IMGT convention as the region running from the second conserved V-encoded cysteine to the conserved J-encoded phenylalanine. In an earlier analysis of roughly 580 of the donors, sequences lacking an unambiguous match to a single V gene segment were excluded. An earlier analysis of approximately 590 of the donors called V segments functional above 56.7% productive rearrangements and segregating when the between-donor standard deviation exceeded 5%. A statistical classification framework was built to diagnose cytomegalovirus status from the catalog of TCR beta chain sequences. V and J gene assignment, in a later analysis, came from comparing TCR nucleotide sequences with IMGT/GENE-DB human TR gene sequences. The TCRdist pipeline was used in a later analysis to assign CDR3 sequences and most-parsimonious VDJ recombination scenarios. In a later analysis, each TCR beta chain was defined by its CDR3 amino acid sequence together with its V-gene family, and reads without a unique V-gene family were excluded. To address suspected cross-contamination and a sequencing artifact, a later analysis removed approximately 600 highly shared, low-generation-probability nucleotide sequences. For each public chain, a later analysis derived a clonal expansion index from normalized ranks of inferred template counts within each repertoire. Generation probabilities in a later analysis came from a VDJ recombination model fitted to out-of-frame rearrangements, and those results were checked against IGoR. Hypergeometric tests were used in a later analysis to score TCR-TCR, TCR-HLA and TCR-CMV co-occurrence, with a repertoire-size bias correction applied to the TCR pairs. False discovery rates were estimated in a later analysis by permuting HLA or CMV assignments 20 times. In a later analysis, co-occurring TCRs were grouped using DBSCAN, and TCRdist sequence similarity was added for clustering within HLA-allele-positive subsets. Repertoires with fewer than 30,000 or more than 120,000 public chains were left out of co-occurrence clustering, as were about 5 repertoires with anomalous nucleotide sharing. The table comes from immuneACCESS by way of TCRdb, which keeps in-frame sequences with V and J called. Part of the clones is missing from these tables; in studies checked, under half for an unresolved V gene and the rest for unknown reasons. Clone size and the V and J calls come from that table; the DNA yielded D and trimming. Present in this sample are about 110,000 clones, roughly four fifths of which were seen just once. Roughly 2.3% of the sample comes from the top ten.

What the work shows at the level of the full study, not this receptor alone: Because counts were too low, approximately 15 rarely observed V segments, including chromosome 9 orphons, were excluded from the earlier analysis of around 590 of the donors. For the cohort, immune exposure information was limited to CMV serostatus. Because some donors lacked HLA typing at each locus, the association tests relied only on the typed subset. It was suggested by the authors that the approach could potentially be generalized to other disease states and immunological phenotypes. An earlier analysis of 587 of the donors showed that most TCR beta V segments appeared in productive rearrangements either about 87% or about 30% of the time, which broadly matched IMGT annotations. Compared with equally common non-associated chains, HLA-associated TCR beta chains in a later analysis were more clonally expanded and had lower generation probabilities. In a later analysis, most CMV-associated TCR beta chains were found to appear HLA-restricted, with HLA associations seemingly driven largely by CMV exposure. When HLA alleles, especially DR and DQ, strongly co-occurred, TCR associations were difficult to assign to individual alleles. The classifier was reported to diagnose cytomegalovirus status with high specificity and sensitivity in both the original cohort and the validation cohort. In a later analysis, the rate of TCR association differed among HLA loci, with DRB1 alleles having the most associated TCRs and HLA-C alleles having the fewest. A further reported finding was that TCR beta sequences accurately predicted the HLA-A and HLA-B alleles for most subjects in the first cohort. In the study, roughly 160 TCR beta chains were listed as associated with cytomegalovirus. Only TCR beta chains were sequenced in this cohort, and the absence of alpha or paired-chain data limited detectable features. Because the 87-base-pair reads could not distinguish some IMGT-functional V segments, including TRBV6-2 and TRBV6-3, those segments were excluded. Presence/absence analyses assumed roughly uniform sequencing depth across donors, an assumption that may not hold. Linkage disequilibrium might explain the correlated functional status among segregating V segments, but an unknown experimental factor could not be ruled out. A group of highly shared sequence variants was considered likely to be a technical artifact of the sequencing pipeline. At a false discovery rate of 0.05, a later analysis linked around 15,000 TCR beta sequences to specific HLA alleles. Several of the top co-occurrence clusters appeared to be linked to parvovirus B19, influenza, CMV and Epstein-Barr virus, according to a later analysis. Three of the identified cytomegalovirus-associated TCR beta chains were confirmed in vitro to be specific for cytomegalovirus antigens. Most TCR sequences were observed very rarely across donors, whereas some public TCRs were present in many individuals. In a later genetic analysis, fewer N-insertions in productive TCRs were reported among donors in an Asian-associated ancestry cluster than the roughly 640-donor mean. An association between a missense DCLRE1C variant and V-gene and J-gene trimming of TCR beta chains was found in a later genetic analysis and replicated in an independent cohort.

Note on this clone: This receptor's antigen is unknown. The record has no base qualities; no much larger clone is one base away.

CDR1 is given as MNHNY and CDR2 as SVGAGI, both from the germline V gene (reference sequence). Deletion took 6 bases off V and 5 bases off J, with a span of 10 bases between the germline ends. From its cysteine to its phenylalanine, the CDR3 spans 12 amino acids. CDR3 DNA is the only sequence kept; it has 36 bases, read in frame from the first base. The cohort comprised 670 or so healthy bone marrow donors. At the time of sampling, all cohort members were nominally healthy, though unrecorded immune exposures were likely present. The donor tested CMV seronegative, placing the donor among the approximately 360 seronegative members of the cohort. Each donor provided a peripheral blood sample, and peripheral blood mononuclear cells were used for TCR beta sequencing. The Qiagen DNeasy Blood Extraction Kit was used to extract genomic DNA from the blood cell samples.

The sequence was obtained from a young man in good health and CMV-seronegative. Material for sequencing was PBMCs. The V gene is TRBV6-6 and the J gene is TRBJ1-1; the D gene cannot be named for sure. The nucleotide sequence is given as TGTGCCAGCAGCTCGCCGCGTACTGAAGCTTTCTTT. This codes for CASSSPRTEAFF.